Following are 24 T cell receptor beta chains from one sample sequenced in a study of blood T cell repertoires in COVID-19. Produced via immunoSEQ multiplex PCR; TCRdb's table is partial and in-frame only. The top ten clones hold 2.9% of a sample with about 180,000 clones, roughly nine tenths of them seen once. Input material: peripheral blood. The receptors shown here come from a woman aged 25 to 39 with active or convalescent COVID-19.

Regarding this clone: The sample contains more than one DNA sequence encoding this CDR3. The chain carries TRBV19 and TRBJ1-1; D call uncertain. Trimming removed 1 base from V and 4 bases from J, with 7 bases in between. This CDR3 has 13 residues. The germline CDR1 and CDR2 sequences are LNHDA and SQIVND (reference sequence). This chain's CDR3 is CASSIGGGTEAFF. CDR3 coding DNA: TGTGCCAGTAGTATAGGAGGCGGCACTGAAGCTTTCTTT.

The gene calls are TRBV9 and TRBJ2-3; the match to TRBD2 covers 9 bases. Germline V gene data show CDR1 as SGDLS and CDR2 as YYNGEE. Trimming cost V 4 bases and J 4 bases; bases outside gene matches: 13. The CDR3 runs to 17 residues. The CDR3 coding sequence is TGTGCCAGCAGCCCCCTTGCTAGCGGGAATGATCCAGATACGCAGTATTTT. It codes for CASSPLASGNDPDTQYF.

This clone was counted a single time. This CDR3 reads CASSDRTVNQPQHF. In DNA form, the CDR3 reads TGTGCCAGCAGTGACAGGACAGTCAATCAGCCCCAGCATTTT. The V call is TRBV2, the J call TRBJ1-5, with a tentative D call TRBD1 (6 bases). CDR1 is SNHLY and CDR2 is FYNNEI in the germline V gene. CDR3 length: 14 residues. V lost 3 bases, J lost 3 bases, and 9 bases lay in between.

This clone was recorded many times. This sample includes further DNA sequences coding for the same CDR3. The V gene is TRBV5-1, the J gene TRBJ2-7; 9 bases line up with TRBD2. V dropped 1 base and J dropped 4; count of bases not matched to a gene: 6. Germline lookup yields CDR1 SGHRS and CDR2 YFSETQ. This CDR3 spans 15 amino acids. DNA for the CDR3: TGCGCCAGCAGCTTGACAGCGGGAGGCGGGTACGAGCAGTACTTC. This gives the protein CASSLTAGGGYEQYF.

This rearrangement joins TRBV5-1 to TRBJ1-4; 10 bases align to TRBD1. Germline V gene sequence: CDR1 SGHRS, CDR2 YFSETQ. The CDR3 loop spans 14 amino acids. V trimming: 5 bases; J trimming: 5 bases; junction bases outside the gene matches: 3. The CDR3 protein is CASRPGQGNEKLFF. The DNA of the CDR3 is TGCGCCAGCAGACCGGGACAGGGGAATGAAAAACTGTTTTTT.

The CDR3 reads CASSASTSGIPNEQFF. In DNA form, the CDR3 reads TGTGCCAGCAGTGCCTCGACTAGCGGGATTCCCAATGAGCAGTTCTTC. The rearrangement uses TRBV27 and TRBJ2-1; 11 nucleotides line up with TRBD2. The length of the CDR3 is 16 residues. Germline CDR1 reads MNHEY; CDR2 reads SMNVEV (reference sequence). Trimming cost V 5 bases and J 6 bases; bases outside gene matches: 9.

This chain links TRBV6-6 with TRBJ1-2, with no clear D. Germline CDR1 reads MNHNY; CDR2 reads SVGAGI (reference sequence). The V gene lost 4 bases and the J gene lost 6 bases, with 9 bases spanning the gap. The CDR3 is 12 amino acids. The CDR3 spells CASSLPGNGYTF. The CDR3 DNA reads as TGTGCCAGCAGTTTACCGGGGAATGGCTACACCTTC.

This clone was detected only once. CDR3 bases: TGTGCCAGCACCGTCGCGTCGCGGGGCTACACCTTC. It encodes CASTVASRGYTF. The rearrangement joins TRBV6-5 to TRBJ1-2, with D unclear. The CDR3 runs 12 residues. Trimming took 7 bases from V and 8 from J, leaving 14 bases between them. Germline lookup yields CDR1 MNHEY and CDR2 SVGAGI.

The chain is built from TRBV5-4 and TRBJ1-4; the match to TRBD1 covers 7 bases. The CDR3 is 14 residues long. Trimming cost V 3 bases and J 8 bases; bases outside gene matches: 7. Germline CDR1 is SGHNT and CDR2 is YYREEE (reference sequence). The CDR3 loop is CASSSGLQGEKLFF. DNA for the CDR3: TGTGCCAGCAGCTCCGGACTACAGGGGGAAAAACTGTTTTTT.

The chain uses TRBV19 and TRBJ1-1; possible D gene TRBD1, 6 bases. CDR3 length: 13 residues. Trimming pared 5 bases from V and 1 base from J, leaving 8 bases between. Germline V gene lookup returns CDR1 LNHDA and CDR2 SQIVND (reference sequence). CDR3 amino acids: CASSATGNTEAFF. Here the CDR3 DNA reads TGTGCCAGTAGTGCGACAGGGAACACTGAAGCTTTCTTT.

The J gene is TRBJ1-1, the V gene TRBV13, with TRBD1 identical over 8 bases. Unmatched junction bases numbered 6, after V lost 0 bases and J lost 0 bases. Germline V CDR1 and CDR2: PRHDT, FYEKMQ (reference sequence). CDR3 length: 17 amino acids. CDR3 residues: CASSLGGRGLMNTEAFF. DNA for the CDR3: TGTGCCAGCAGCTTAGGGGGCAGGGGGCTCATGAACACTGAAGCTTTCTTT.

In DNA, the CDR3 is TGTGCCAGCAGCCATAACAGGGGAGTAATCCACGAGCAGTACTTC. Its protein is CASSHNRGVIHEQYF. The rearrangement uses TRBV14 and TRBJ2-7; 7 bases are a match to TRBD1. The CDR3 extends over 15 amino acids. J lost 5 bases, V lost 3 bases, and 10 bases had no gene match. Germline V lookup: CDR1 SGHDN, CDR2 FVKESK. The whole variable domain, remainder taken from reference TRBV14 and TRBJ2-7, is EAGVTQFPSHSVIEKGQTVTLRCDPISGHDNLYWYRRVMGKEIKFLLHFVKESKQDESGMPNNRFLAERTGGTYSTLKVQPAELEDSGVYFCASSHNRGVIHEQYFGPGTRLTVT.

The V and J genes are TRBV30 and TRBJ2-6; no clear D. The CDR3 has 13 residues. The germline V gene has CDR1 GTSNPN and CDR2 SVGIG (reference sequence). The V gene lost 1 base and the J gene lost 3 bases, with 4 bases spanning the gap. The CDR3 DNA follows: TGTGCCTGGAGTGGGCTTGGGGCCAACGTCCTGACTTTC. Protein product: CAWSGLGANVLTF.

V usage is TRBV21-1 and J usage is TRBJ2-7; TRBD1 is the table's D call, not checked against the DNA. TRBV21-1 is recorded as a pseudogene. The CDR3 has 17 residues. In nucleotides, the CDR3 is TGTGCCAGCAGCAAGGGGTACAGGGAACCCTTCTCCTACGAGCAGTACTTC. Residues: CASSKGYREPFSYEQYF.

V and J are TRBV5-4 and TRBJ2-7; no reliable D call. CDR3 length equals 14 residues. CDR1 and CDR2 from the germline V gene are SGHNT and YYREEE (reference sequence). V lost 4 bases, J lost 0 bases, and 11 bases lay in between. The CDR3 DNA reads as TGTGCCAGCAGCCCAGTACCTAGCTCCTACGAGCAGTACTTC. Its translation: CASSPVPSSYEQYF.

The CDR3 DNA reads as TGTGCCAGCAGCTTAGGGGACAGGAGGACTTTCTTT. Amino acid sequence: CASSLGDRRTFF. The rearrangement links TRBV7-9 to TRBJ1-1, with 8 bases that match TRBD1. Germline CDR1 SEHNR, CDR2 FQNEAQ (reference sequence). This CDR3 is 12 amino acids long. V lost 1 base and J lost 12; bases outside the gene matches: 4.

The chain carries TRBV3-1 (or the pseudogene TRBV3-2) and TRBJ2-1; weak D call: TRBD1 (5 bases). The CDR3 contains 17 residues. Germline loops: CDR1 LGHDT, CDR2 YNNKEL (reference sequence). V was cut by 1 base and J by 1 base, with 14 bases left in between. CDR3 amino acids: CASSQVFGQGSYNEQFF. The CDR3, as DNA: TGTGCCAGCAGCCAAGTTTTCGGCCAGGGTTCCTACAATGAGCAGTTCTTC.

The sample holds one count of this clone. CDR3 sequence reads: CASTYRGSRGYEAFF. CDR3 bases: TGTGCCAGCACCTACAGGGGCTCCAGGGGGTATGAAGCTTTCTTT. The V and J genes are TRBV6-6 and TRBJ1-1; TRBD1 matches 7 bases. The CDR3 loop spans 15 amino acids. V trimming: 7 bases; J trimming: 7 bases; junction bases outside the gene matches: 15. Germline V gives CDR1 MNHNY, CDR2 SVGAGI (reference sequence).

This clone was counted only a few times. J is TRBJ2-2 and V is TRBV13, with a weak D call TRBD2 (6 bases). CDR3 length equals 15 residues. Germline CDR1 and CDR2: PRHDT and FYEKMQ (reference sequence). Trimming shortened V by 6 bases and J by 5 bases, and 16 bases separated the two germline ends. In nucleotides, the CDR3 is TGTGCCAGCAGTCAGAACGGAGGGGAAACCGGGGAGCTGTTTTTT. Amino acids: CASSQNGGETGELFF.

V and J are TRBV9 and TRBJ1-1; D might be TRBD1 (5 bases). Germline V gene sequence: CDR1 SGDLS, CDR2 YYNGEE. V gave up 4 bases and J gave up 5 bases, with 15 bases separating them. The CDR3 length is 14 residues. The CDR3 loop reads CASSLRAGGTEAFF. For the CDR3, the DNA is TGTGCCAGCAGCCTGAGGGCCGGGGGTACTGAAGCTTTCTTT.

J is TRBJ2-7 and V is TRBV18; TRBD2 matches 9 bases. Germline V gene sequence: CDR1 KGHSH, CDR2 LQKENI. The CDR3 covers 17 residues. V shed 0 bases, J shed 0 bases, and the junction held 6 bases outside the gene matches. CDR3: CASSPPLGAGGSYEQYF. The CDR3 DNA sequence: TGTGCCAGCTCACCACCGCTAGGAGCGGGGGGCTCCTACGAGCAGTACTTC.

This clone was detected once. The chain couples TRBV27 to TRBJ1-6; 9 bases line up with TRBD1. Germline V gives CDR1 MNHEY, CDR2 SMNVEV (reference sequence). The CDR3 contains 17 residues. The ends lost 5 bases at V and 10 bases at J; junction bases unmatched: 15. The CDR3 loop is CASSILTGTGQRSPLHF. CDR3 nucleotide sequence: TGTGCCAGCAGTATACTTACCGGGACAGGGCAACGGTCACCCCTCCACTTT.

J is TRBJ2-5 and V is TRBV28; D perhaps matches TRBD2 (5 bases). CDR1 MDHEN and CDR2 SYDVKM come from the germline V gene. Trimming shortened V by 8 bases and J by 0 bases, and 19 bases separated the two germline ends. This CDR3 has 16 amino acids. The CDR3, as DNA: TGTGCCAGCTACTCCTTGGGGAGCCGCTACCAAGAGACCCAGTACTTC. It translates to CASYSLGSRYQETQYF.

The chain couples TRBV9 to TRBJ2-3, with TRBD2 matching 7 bases. The CDR3 spans 16 residues. Germline CDR1 SGDLS, CDR2 YYNGEE. V lost 0 bases and J lost 2; bases outside the gene matches: 6. This CDR3 reads CASSVGASGYTDTQYF. CDR3 nucleotides: TGTGCCAGCAGCGTAGGGGCTAGCGGTTACACAGATACGCAGTATTTT.